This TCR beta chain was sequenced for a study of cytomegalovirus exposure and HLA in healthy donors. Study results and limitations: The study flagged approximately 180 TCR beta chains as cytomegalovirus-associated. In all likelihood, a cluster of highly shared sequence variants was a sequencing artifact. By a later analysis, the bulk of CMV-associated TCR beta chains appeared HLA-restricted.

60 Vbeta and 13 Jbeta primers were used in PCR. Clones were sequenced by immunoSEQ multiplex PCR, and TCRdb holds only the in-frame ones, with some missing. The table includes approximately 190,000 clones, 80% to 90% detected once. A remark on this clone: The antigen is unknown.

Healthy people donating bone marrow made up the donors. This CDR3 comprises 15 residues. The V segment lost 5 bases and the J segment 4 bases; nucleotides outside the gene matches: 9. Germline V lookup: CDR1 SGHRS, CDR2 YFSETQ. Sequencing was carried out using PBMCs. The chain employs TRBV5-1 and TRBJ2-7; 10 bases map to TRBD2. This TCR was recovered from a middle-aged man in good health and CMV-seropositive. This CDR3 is CASRPTSGITYEQYF. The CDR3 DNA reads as TGCGCCAGCAGGCCTACTAGCGGGATTACGTACGAGCAGTACTTC.